The entry that follows covers one TCR beta chain sequence. This CDR3 is built from 15 residues. The V gene lost 6 bases and the J gene lost 7 bases, with 21 bases spanning the gap. Per germline, CDR1 MDHEN and CDR2 SYDVKM. Sequencing used immunoSEQ multiplex PCR; TCRdb keeps in-frame clones, though not all of them. Of 200,000 to 250,000 clones listed, approximately 80% are singletons. Patients in Seattle were enrolled during active infection, then followed longitudinally. This entry is derived from a study of blood T cell repertoires in COVID-19. About the research overall: T cells, B-cell-depleted T cells, or PBMCs provided the cDNA or gDNA that served as material.

The specimen was peripheral blood. This sequence was found in a woman aged 80 or older with COVID-19, enrolled during active disease. This chain uses TRBV28 with TRBJ1-1, with D perhaps matching TRBD1 (5 bases). In nucleotides, the CDR3 is TGTGCCAGCAGAATGGTAGCTTCAGGGTGGGTTGAAGCTTTCTTT. Amino acid sequence: CASRMVASGWVEAFF.